This T cell receptor (beta chain) was identified in a study of T cells in Graves' hyperthyroidism and ophthalmopathy. This clonotype came up a few times. Its antigen is unknown. Out of less than 12 ml of fresh peripheral blood came the PBMCs. Study-wide results and caveats: Ophthalmopathy and stable hyperthyroidism were separated by a 13 V-J model. Among thyroid clonotypes expanded above 0.001, most also appeared in blood.

From RNA transcripts, TCR beta CDR3 regions were amplified. Researchers ran a first-round RT-PCR on the TCR CDR3 using the HTBI primer set. Each CDR3 protein gets one entry after TCRdb re-called the multiplex PCR reads with MiXCR. The sample holds over 300,000 distinct CDR3 sequences, approximately 15% seen once. Specimen: blood. The clonotype originates from a woman aged 55-75 years with Graves' hyperthyroidism.

Written as DNA, the CDR3 is TGCGCCAGCAGCCCGGACAGGCCAACCAAAAACATTCAGTACTTC. Its protein is CASSPDRPTKNIQYF. This chain joins TRBV5-1 and TRBJ2-4; 7 nucleotides agree with TRBD1. The germline V gene encodes CDR1 SGHRS and CDR2 YFSETQ. V dropped 4 bases and J dropped 2; count of bases not matched to a gene: 6. The CDR3 is made up of 15 amino acids.